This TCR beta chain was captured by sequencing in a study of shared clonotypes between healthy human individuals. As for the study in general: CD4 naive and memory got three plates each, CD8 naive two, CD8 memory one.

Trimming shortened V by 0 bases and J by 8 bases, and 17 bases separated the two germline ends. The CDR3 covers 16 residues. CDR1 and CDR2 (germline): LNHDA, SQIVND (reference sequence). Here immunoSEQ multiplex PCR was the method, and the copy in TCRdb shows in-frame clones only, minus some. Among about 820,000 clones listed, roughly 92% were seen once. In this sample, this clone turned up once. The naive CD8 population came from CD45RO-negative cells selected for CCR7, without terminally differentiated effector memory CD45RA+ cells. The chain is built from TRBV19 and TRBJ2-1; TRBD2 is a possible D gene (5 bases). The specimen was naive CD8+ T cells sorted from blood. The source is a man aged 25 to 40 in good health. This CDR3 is CASSIEPASSSDEQFF. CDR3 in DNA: TGTGCCAGTAGTATAGAGCCGGCTAGCTCGTCGGATGAGCAGTTCTTC.